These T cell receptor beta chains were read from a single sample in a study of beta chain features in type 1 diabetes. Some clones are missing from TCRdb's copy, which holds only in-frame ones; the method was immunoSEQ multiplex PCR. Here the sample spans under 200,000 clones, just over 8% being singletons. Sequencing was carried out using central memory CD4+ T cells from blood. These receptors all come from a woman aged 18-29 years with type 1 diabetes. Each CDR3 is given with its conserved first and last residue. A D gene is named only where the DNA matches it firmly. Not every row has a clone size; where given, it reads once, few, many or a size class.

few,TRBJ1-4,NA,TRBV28,CASSETATNEKLFF,TGTGCCAGCAGCGAGACTGCAACTAATGAAAAACTGTTTTTT
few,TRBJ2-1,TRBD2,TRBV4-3,CASSQSRVAGAQFF,TGCGCCAGCAGCCAAAGCCGCGTAGCGGGAGCGCAGTTCTTC
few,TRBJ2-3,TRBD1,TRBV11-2,CASSLGQVVDTQYF,TGTGCCAGCAGTCTCGGACAGGTGGTGGATACGCAGTATTTT
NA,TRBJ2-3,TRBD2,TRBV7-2,CASSLRFSGGGDTQYF,TGTGCCAGCAGCTTACGGTTTAGCGGGGGTGGAGATACGCAGTATTTT
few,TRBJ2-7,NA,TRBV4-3,CASDATLEEEQYF,TGCGCCAGCGATGCGACCCTAGAGGAGGAGCAGTACTTC
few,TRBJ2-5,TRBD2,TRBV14,CASSQYPGGLKGETQYF,TGTGCCAGCAGCCAATACCCGGGGGGGCTCAAGGGAGAGACCCAGTACTTC
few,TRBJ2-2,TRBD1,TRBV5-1,CASSPDVRGTGELFF,TGTGCCAGCAGCCCGGATGTCAGGGGGACCGGGGAGCTGTTTTTT
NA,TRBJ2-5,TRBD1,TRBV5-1,CASSLTAGTGGETQYF,TGCGCCAGCAGCTTGACCGCCGGCACAGGGGGCGAGACCCAGTACTTC
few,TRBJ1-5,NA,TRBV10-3,CAIGRESVDQPQHF,TGTGCCATCGGCCGGGAGTCAGTCGATCAGCCCCAGCATTTT
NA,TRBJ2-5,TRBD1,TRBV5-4,CASRTGTGGGETQYF,TGTGCCAGCAGAACCGGGACAGGGGGCGGGGAGACCCAGTACTTC
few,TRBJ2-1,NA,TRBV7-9,CASSLGTGGPLSYNEQFF,TGTGCCAGCAGCTTAGGTACGGGCGGGCCCCTATCCTACAATGAGCAGTTCTTC
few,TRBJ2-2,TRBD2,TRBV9,CASSALAGGTGELFF,TGTGCCAGCAGCGCCCTAGCGGGGGGCACCGGGGAGCTGTTTTTT
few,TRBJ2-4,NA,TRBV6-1,CASSDPTRGGDIQYF,TGTGCCAGCAGTGACCCCACCCGAGGAGGGGACATTCAGTACTTC
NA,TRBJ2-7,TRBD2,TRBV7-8,CASRPSGGPSYEQYF,TGTGCCAGCAGGCCAAGCGGGGGCCCTTCCTACGAGCAGTACTTC
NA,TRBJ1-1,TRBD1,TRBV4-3,CASSQGTGEYTEAFF,TGCGCCAGCAGCCAGGGCACAGGGGAATACACTGAAGCTTTCTTT
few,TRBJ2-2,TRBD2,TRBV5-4,CASSPRSTSRNTGELFF,TGTGCCAGCAGCCCACGTTCGACTAGCAGGAACACCGGGGAGCTGTTTTTT
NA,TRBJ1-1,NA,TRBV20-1,CSAHFNTEAFF,TGCAGTGCCCACTTTAACACTGAAGCTTTCTTT
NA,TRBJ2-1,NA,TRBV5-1,CASSLTSSFSSYNEQFF,TGCGCCAGCAGCTTAACCTCATCCTTTAGCTCCTACAATGAGCAGTTCTTC
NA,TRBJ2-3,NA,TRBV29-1,CSVSSDGDTQYF,TGCAGCGTGAGTAGCGACGGAGATACGCAGTATTTT
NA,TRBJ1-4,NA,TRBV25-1,CASRGHEKLFF,TGTGCCAGCAGGGGCCATGAAAAACTGTTTTTT
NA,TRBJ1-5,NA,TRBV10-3,CAISDSGDSNQPQHF,TGTGCCATCAGTGATTCAGGGGATAGCAATCAGCCCCAGCATTTT
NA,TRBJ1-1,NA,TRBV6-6,CASSYFRGKAFF,TGTGCCAGCAGTTACTTCCGGGGGAAAGCTTTCTTT
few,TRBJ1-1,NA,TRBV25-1,CASTETGGRGTEAFF,TGTGCCAGCACCGAAACCGGGGGTAGGGGCACTGAAGCTTTCTTT
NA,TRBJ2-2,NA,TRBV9,CASSVGASGYTGELFF,TGTGCCAGCAGCGTGGGGGCTAGCGGATACACCGGGGAGCTGTTTTTT
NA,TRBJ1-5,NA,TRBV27,CAMVGGGYQPQHF,TGTGCCATGGTGGGGGGTGGGTATCAGCCCCAGCATTTT
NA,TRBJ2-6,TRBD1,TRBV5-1,CASSGRGPGANVLTF,TGCGCCAGCAGCGGAAGGGGGCCTGGGGCCAACGTCCTGACTTTC
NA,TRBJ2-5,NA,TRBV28,CASLQGGAWETQYF,TGTGCCAGCCTTCAAGGAGGGGCCTGGGAGACCCAGTACTTC
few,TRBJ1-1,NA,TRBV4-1,CASSRHVQGMNTEAFF,TGCGCCAGCAGCCGACACGTGCAGGGCATGAACACTGAAGCTTTCTTT
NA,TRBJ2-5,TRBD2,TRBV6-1,CASSEISAGGRETQYF,TGTGCCAGCAGTGAAATTTCGGCGGGGGGACGAGAGACCCAGTACTTC
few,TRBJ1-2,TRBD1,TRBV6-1,CASSVLGQGVSNYGYTF,TGTGCCAGCAGTGTATTGGGACAGGGGGTTTCTAACTATGGCTACACCTTC
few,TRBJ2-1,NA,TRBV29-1,CSDRGQSYNEQFF,TGCAGCGACCGAGGACAGTCCTACAATGAGCAGTTCTTC
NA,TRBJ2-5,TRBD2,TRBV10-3,CAIRGTNSTQYF,TGTGCCATCAGGGGGACTAACTCGACCCAGTACTTC
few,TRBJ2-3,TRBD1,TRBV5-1,CASSWQGASTDTQYF,TGCGCCAGCAGCTGGCAGGGGGCGAGCACAGATACGCAGTATTTT
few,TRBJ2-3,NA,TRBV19,CASSGWTGAGDTQYF,TGTGCCAGTAGTGGGTGGACAGGCGCGGGGGATACGCAGTATTTT
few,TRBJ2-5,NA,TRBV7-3,CASSLRGRAIEETQYF,TGTGCCAGCAGCTTAAGGGGCAGGGCTATTGAAGAGACCCAGTACTTC
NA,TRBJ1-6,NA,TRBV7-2,CASSPSQGSSSPLHF,TGTGCCAGCAGCCCCAGTCAGGGATCGAGTTCACCCCTCCACTTT
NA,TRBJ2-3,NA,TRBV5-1,CASSSGLNTDTQYF,TGCGCCAGCAGCTCCGGACTTAACACAGATACGCAGTATTTT
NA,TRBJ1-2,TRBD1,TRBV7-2,CASSTGTGKGYTF,TGTGCCAGCAGCACCGGGACAGGGAAGGGCTACACCTTC
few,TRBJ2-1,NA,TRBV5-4,CASSPPRRDEQFF,TGTGCCAGCAGCCCACCCCGGCGGGATGAGCAGTTCTTC
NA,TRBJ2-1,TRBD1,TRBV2,CASTITGVGEQFF,TGTGCCAGCACAATAACAGGGGTTGGGGAGCAGTTCTTC
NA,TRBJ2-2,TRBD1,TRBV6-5,CASSHRGQDGELFF,TGTGCCAGCAGCCACAGGGGGCAGGACGGGGAGCTGTTTTTT
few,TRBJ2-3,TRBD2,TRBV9,CASSASGGAGITQYF,TGTGCCAGCAGCGCTAGCGGGGGGGCCGGTATTACGCAGTATTTT
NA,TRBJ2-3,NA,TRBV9,CASSPLRSNTDTQYF,TGTGCCAGCAGCCCCCTTCGGTCTAACACAGATACGCAGTATTTT
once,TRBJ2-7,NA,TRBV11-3,CASSLDTAGAYEQYF,TGTGCCAGCAGCTTAGATACGGCAGGGGCCTACGAGCAGTACTTC
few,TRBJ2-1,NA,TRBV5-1,CASSLVGVNEQFF,TGCGCCAGCAGCTTGGTAGGGGTTAATGAGCAGTTCTTC
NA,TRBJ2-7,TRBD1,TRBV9,CASSVYSHGTGSYEQYF,TGTGCCAGCAGCGTCTATAGTCATGGGACAGGGTCCTACGAGCAGTACTTC
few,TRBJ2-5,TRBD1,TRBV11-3,CASSLEGQPQETQYF,TGTGCCAGCAGCTTAGAGGGACAGCCCCAAGAGACCCAGTACTTC
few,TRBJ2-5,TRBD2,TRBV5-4,CASSGGDAQETQYF,TGTGCCAGCAGCGGGGGGGACGCCCAAGAGACCCAGTACTTC
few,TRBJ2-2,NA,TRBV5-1,CASSPGDTGELFF,TGCGCCAGCAGCCCAGGGGATACCGGGGAGCTGTTTTTT
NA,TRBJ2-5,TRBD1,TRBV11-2,CASSAQTGAPETQYF,TGTGCCAGCAGCGCTCAAACAGGGGCCCCAGAGACCCAGTACTTC
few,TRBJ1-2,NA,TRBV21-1,CASSKGGGQGPGYTF,TGTGCCAGCAGCAAGGGGGGGGGACAGGGGCCCGGCTACACCTTC
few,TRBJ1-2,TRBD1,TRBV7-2,CASSGDRGRGGYTF,TGTGCCAGCAGCGGGGACAGGGGGCGGGGTGGCTACACCTTC
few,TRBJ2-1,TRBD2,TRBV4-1,CASSQATSAVYNEQFF,TGCGCCAGCAGCCAAGCAACTAGCGCCGTCTACAATGAGCAGTTCTTC
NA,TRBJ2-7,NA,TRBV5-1,CASSLAAGAQYEQYF,TGCGCCAGCAGCTTGGCCGCGGGGGCTCAATACGAGCAGTACTTC
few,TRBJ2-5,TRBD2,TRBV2,CASSVLTSGETQYF,TGTGCCAGCAGTGTTTTGACTAGCGGAGAGACCCAGTACTTC